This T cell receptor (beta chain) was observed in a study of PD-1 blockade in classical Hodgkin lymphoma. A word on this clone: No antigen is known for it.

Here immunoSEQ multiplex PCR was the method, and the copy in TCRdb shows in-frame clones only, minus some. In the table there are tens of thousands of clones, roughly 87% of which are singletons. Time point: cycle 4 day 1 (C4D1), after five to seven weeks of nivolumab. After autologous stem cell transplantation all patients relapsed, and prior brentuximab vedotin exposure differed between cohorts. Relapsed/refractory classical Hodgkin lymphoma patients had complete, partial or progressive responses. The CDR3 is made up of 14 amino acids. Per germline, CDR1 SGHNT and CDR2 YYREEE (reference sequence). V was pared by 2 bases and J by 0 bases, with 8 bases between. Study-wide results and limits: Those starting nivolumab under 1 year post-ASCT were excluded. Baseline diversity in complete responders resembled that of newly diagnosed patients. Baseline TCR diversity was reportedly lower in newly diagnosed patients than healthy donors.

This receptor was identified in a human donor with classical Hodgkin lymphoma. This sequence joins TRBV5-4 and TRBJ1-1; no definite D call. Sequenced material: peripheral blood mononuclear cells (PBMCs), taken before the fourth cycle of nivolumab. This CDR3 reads CASSFEKLNTEAFF. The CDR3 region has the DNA TGTGCCAGCAGCTTCGAAAAGTTGAACACTGAAGCTTTCTTT.